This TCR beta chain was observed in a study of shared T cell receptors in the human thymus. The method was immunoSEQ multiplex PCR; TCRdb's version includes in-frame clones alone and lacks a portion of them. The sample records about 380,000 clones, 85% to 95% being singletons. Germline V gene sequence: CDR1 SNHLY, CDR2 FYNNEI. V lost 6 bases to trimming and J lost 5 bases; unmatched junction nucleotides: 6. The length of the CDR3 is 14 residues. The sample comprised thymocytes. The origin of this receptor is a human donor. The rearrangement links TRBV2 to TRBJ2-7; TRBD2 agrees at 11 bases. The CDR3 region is CASRNSGRAHEQYF. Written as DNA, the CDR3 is TGTGCCAGCAGAAATAGCGGGAGGGCCCACGAGCAGTACTTC.